This T cell receptor beta chain was identified in a study of cytomegalovirus exposure and HLA in healthy donors. For the study at large: Earlier sequencing of 150 million to 200 million T cells yielded 95 million to 120 million unique TCR beta sequences.

This CDR3 contains 16 residues. V shed 8 bases, J shed 5 bases, and the junction held 9 bases outside the gene matches. Germline V CDR1 and CDR2: MDHEN, SYDVKM. Study conclusions and caveats: TCR beta chains numbering more than 150 were designated cytomegalovirus-associated.

The PCR used 60 Vbeta and 13 Jbeta primers. Some clones are missing from TCRdb's copy, which holds only in-frame ones; the method was immunoSEQ multiplex PCR. Of 90,000 to 150,000 clones listed, under 85% are singletons. About this clone: Its specificity is unknown.

V gene TRBV28 combines with J gene TRBJ1-4; 12 nucleotides align to TRBD1. This clonotype was sampled from a man aged 35 to 55 in good health and CMV-seropositive. The sequenced material came from PBMCs. CDR3 sequence reads: CASGRDRGLSNEKLFF. CDR3 DNA: TGTGCCAGCGGCCGGGACAGGGGGCTATCGAATGAAAAACTGTTTTTT.